This record looks at one T cell receptor beta chain sequence and its context. Next came a second PCR, run for about 7 to 11 cycles, which used a sample-barcoded 5' primer along with a J-beta primer mix. MiXCR, applied by TCRdb to the 5' RACE reads, yields one record per CDR3 protein. Of about 970,000 distinct CDR3 sequences in the sample, 45% to 60% were seen once. These data are taken from a study of blood T cells in healthy people across ages. Looked up from germline, CDR1 is SNHLY and CDR2 is FYNNEI. The CDR3 is 15 residues long. V was clipped by 8 bases and J by 6 bases; unmatched bases: 12. The origin of this receptor is a woman between 55 and 75 years old in good health. The chain recombines TRBV2 with TRBJ2-1; TRBD2 agrees at 8 bases. The specimen was blood. CDR3 in amino acids: CASLEGAGVGNEQFF. Written as DNA, the CDR3 is TGTGCCAGCCTCGAAGGAGCGGGAGTGGGCAATGAGCAGTTCTTC.